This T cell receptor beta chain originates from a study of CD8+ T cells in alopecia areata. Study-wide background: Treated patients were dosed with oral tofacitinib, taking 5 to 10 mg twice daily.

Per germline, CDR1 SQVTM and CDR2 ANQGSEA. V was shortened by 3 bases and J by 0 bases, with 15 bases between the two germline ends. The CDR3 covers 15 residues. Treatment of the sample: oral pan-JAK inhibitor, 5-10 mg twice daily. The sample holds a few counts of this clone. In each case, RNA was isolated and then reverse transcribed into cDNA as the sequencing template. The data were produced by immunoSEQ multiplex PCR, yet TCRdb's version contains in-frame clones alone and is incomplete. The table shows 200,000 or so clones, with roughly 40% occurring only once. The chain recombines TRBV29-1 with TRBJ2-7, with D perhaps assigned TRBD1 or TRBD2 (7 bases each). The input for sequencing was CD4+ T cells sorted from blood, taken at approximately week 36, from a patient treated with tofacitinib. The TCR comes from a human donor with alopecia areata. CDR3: CSVDGSGGASYEQYF. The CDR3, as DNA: TGCAGCGTTGATGGTTCAGGGGGGGCCTCCTACGAGCAGTACTTC.